The 28 T cell receptor beta chains presented below share a single source sample, sequenced in a study of identical twins. MiXCR, applied by TCRdb to the 5' RACE reads, yields one record per CDR3 protein. The sample yields 250,000 to 300,000 distinct CDR3 sequences, approximately 8.6% seen once. In addition, the sample was reused for a study of yellow fever vaccine responses in identical twins.

Sequencing was carried out using CD8+ T cells sorted from blood. These receptors were taken from a woman aged 18-29 years in good health.

On this clonotype: The junction does not match germline at one end; this may be a read error. This sequence joins TRBV19 and TRBJ1-1; a weak D match, TRBD1 (5 bases). Germline lookup yields CDR1 LNHDA and CDR2 SQIVND (reference sequence). The CDR3 has 12 residues. The CDR3 region is CASSMPTVEAFF. Here the CDR3 DNA reads TGTGCCAGTAGTATGCCGACAGTTGAAGCCTTCTTT.

V and J are TRBV7-9 and TRBJ1-1; D might be TRBD1 (6 bases). From germline, CDR1 is SEHNR and CDR2 FQNEAQ (reference sequence). Between the trimmed V and J ends, which lost 6 bases and 1 base, there was a span of 9 bases. There are 13 residues in the CDR3. As DNA, the CDR3 is TGTGCCAGCAGGCCGACAGGGAACACTGAAGCTTTCTTT. The encoded protein is CASRPTGNTEAFF.

This clonotype was observed a handful of times. V usage is TRBV3-1 and J usage is TRBJ1-2; a possible D gene is TRBD1 (6 bases). This CDR3 is built from 13 residues. Trimming stripped 4 bases from V and 3 bases from J, with 9 bases between. Germline V gene sequence: CDR1 LGHDT, CDR2 YNNKEL (reference sequence). Here the CDR3 DNA reads TGTGCCAGCAGCCCCCAGGGGTACTATGGCTACACCTTC. Amino acid sequence: CASSPQGYYGYTF.

This clonotype was counted a few times. The chain combines TRBV13 with TRBJ1-1; maybe TRBD1 (6 bases). Germline loops: CDR1 PRHDT, CDR2 FYEKMQ (reference sequence). V lost 2 bases to trimming and J lost 4 bases, with 11 bases between them. CDR3 length: 14 amino acids. CDR3 nucleotides: TGTGCCAGCAGCTTACCTACAGGGAGCACTGAAGCTTTCTTT. It encodes CASSLPTGSTEAFF. Complete variable domain (other parts from reference TRBV13 and TRBJ1-1): AAGVIQSPRHLIKEKRETATLKCYPIPRHDTVYWYQQGPGQDPQFLISFYEKMQSDKGSIPDRFSAQQFSDYHSELNMSSLELGDSALYFCASSLPTGSTEAFFGQGTRLTVV.

In this sample, this clonotype turned up many times. The CDR3 here is CASKPGTSMYEQYF. The CDR3 region has the DNA TGTGCCAGCAAGCCCGGGACATCGATGTACGAGCAGTACTTC. This sequence joins TRBV28 and TRBJ2-7; possible D gene TRBD1, 6 bases. CDR1 and CDR2 from the germline V gene are MDHEN and SYDVKM. The CDR3 has 14 amino acids. V dropped 7 bases and J dropped 4 bases, with 17 bases sitting between them.

The rearrangement uses TRBV9 and TRBJ2-7; a possible D gene is TRBD1 (6 bases). The germline gives CDR1 SGDLS, CDR2 YYNGEE. The CDR3 has 15 residues. Trimming took off 4 bases at V and 2 bases at J, with 16 bases between the two ends. CDR3 protein: CASSTHRDIAYEQYF. The DNA for the CDR3 is TGTGCCAGCAGCACCCACCGGGACATAGCCTACGAGCAGTACTTC.

This clonotype was seen at least ten times. This chain links TRBV7-9 with TRBJ2-7; D remains ambiguous. The germline V gene has CDR1 SEHNR and CDR2 FQNEAQ (reference sequence). V lost 6 bases, J lost 4 bases, and 10 bases lay in between. CDR3 length equals 12 residues. In DNA, the CDR3 is TGTGCCAGCAGTTTTCGGTCATACGAGCAGTACTTC. This encodes CASSFRSYEQYF.

In this sample, this clonotype turned up many times. This chain connects TRBV15 to TRBJ2-2, with a possible D match to TRBD2 (7 bases). Germline loops: CDR1 LNHNV, CDR2 YYDKDF (reference sequence). With 5 bases removed from V and 3 bases from J, the gap between germline ends came to 13 bases. The CDR3 consists of 15 residues. The CDR3 spells CATSSGGADTGELFF. DNA of the CDR3: TGTGCCACCAGCTCGGGGGGCGCAGACACCGGGGAGCTGTTTTTT. Full variable domain (outside the CDR3, taken from reference TRBV15 and TRBJ2-2): DAMVIQNPRYQVTQFGKPVTLSCSQTLNHNVMYWYQQKSSQAPKLLFHYYDKDFNNEADTPDNFQSRRPNTSFCFLDIRSPGLGDTAMYLCATSSGGADTGELFFGEGSRLTVL.

This clonotype has a handful of counts. The gene calls are TRBV6-2 or TRBV6-3 and TRBJ2-1, with 8 bases that match TRBD2. The CDR3 has 16 residues. Germline CDR1 and CDR2: MNHEY and SVGEGT. Trimming cost V 2 bases and J 7 bases; bases outside gene matches: 10. CDR3 in DNA: TGTGCCAGCAGTTACCCCACAGCGGGAGCTAGGAATGAGCAGTTCTTC. Translated: CASSYPTAGARNEQFF.

The chain recombines TRBV20-1 with TRBJ2-7; D unclear. Germline CDR1 and CDR2: DFQATT and SNEGSKA (reference sequence). V was shortened by 3 bases and J by 3 bases, with 6 bases between the two germline ends. The CDR3 contains 11 residues. This CDR3 is CSARADYEQYF. CDR3 DNA: TGCAGTGCTAGGGCGGACTACGAGCAGTACTTC.

In its sample, this clonotype was seen a few times. The chain joins TRBV20-1 to TRBJ2-7; TRBD1 matches at 7 bases. Germline CDR1 DFQATT, CDR2 SNEGSKA (reference sequence). CDR3 length: 14 residues. The junction had 5 bases not matched to a gene; V was cut back by 0 bases and J by 3 bases. The CDR3 spells CSARDGQVSYEQYF. The CDR3 DNA sequence: TGCAGTGCTAGAGACGGACAGGTTAGCTACGAGCAGTACTTC.

This clonotype was counted many times. CDR3 nucleotides: TGCAGTGCTAACCACGCGGAGGGGACAGGGGGGAATGAGCAGTACTTC. This sequence encodes CSANHAEGTGGNEQYF. The chain is built from TRBV20-1 and TRBJ2-7; 11 nucleotides agree with TRBD1. J gave up 7 bases and V 4 bases, and 15 bases lay outside the gene matches. The CDR3 has 16 residues. Germline CDR1 reads DFQATT; CDR2 reads SNEGSKA (reference sequence).

This clonotype was found many times. The CDR3 loop is CATSRDRGSNTEAFF. CDR3 DNA sequence: TGTGCCACCAGCAGAGATCGGGGATCGAACACTGAAGCTTTCTTT. The V and J genes are TRBV15 and TRBJ1-1; D is unclear. Trimming took 0 bases from V and 1 from J, leaving 9 bases between them. This CDR3 contains 15 residues. Germline CDR1 and CDR2: LNHNV and YYDKDF (reference sequence). The full variable domain, rest sourced from reference TRBV15 and TRBJ1-1, is DAMVIQNPRYQVTQFGKPVTLSCSQTLNHNVMYWYQQKSSQAPKLLFHYYDKDFNNEADTPDNFQSRRPNTSFCFLDIRSPGLGDTAMYLCATSRDRGSNTEAFFGQGTRLTVV.

The CDR3 here is CASPEGGTDTQYF. CDR3 bases: TGTGCCAGCCCCGAGGGGGGCACAGATACGCAGTATTTT. The chain recombines TRBV6-1 with TRBJ2-3; TRBD1 might be the D (6 bases). The V end lost 8 bases, the J end lost 1 base, and 10 bases lay between the germline ends. CDR1 is MNHNS and CDR2 is SASEGT in the germline V gene. The CDR3 sequence is 13 residues long.

This clonotype was seen ten or more times. The chain links TRBV6-5 to TRBJ2-1; 9 positions match TRBD2. V dropped 4 bases and J dropped 8; count of bases not matched to a gene: 12. Germline V CDR1 and CDR2: MNHEY, SVGAGI. The CDR3 loop spans 16 amino acids. The CDR3 protein is CASSSASSGVVDEQFF. Written as DNA, the CDR3 is TGTGCCAGCAGTTCCGCTTCTAGCGGGGTAGTCGATGAGCAGTTCTTC.

The chain has TRBV29-1 and TRBJ1-2; 7 positions agree with TRBD1. Germline V gene sequence: CDR1 SQVTM, CDR2 ANQGSEA. V was clipped by 7 bases and J by 3 bases; unmatched bases: 8. This CDR3 comprises 13 residues. The CDR3 DNA follows: TGCAGCGCCCAAGGACAGGACTACTATGGCTACACCTTC. As protein: CSAQGQDYYGYTF.

This clonotype came up a few times. V and J are TRBV27 and TRBJ2-7; TRBD2 is a possible D gene (5 bases). This CDR3 is 16 amino acids long. V dropped 6 bases and J dropped 1 base, with 19 bases sitting between them. Looked up from germline, CDR1 is MNHEY and CDR2 is SMNVEV (reference sequence). CDR3 region: CASSPLGPSPSYEQYF. CDR3 coding DNA: TGTGCCAGCAGCCCACTAGGCCCATCACCGTCCTACGAGCAGTACTTC.

This clonotype was counted between two and nine times. CDR3 region: CSASGGGLFSSSYNEQFF. CDR3 sequence (DNA): TGCAGTGCTAGTGGGGGGGGGTTATTCTCGAGCTCCTACAATGAGCAGTTCTTC. The gene calls are TRBV20-1 and TRBJ2-1; TRBD2 matches 7 bases. Germline CDR1 is DFQATT and CDR2 is SNEGSKA (reference sequence). The CDR3 extends over 18 amino acids. After removal of 3 bases from V and 0 bases from J, the junction contained 14 bases not matched to a gene.

This clonotype came up many times. V gene TRBV27 combines with J gene TRBJ2-7; D call uncertain. The germline V and J ends were trimmed by 5 bases and 3 bases, with 8 bases remaining between them. CDR3 length: 12 residues. From germline, CDR1 is MNHEY and CDR2 SMNVEV (reference sequence). CDR3 sequence reads: CASSRDYYEQYF. The CDR3 DNA follows: TGTGCCAGCAGTCGCGATTACTACGAGCAGTACTTC.

This clonotype was picked up a small number of times. The V gene is TRBV20-1, the J gene TRBJ2-2, with TRBD1 as a possible D gene (5 bases). The CDR3 loop spans 16 amino acids. Deletions cut 0 bases from V and 0 bases from J, with 11 bases between. Germline values: CDR1 DFQATT, CDR2 SNEGSKA (reference sequence). This chain's CDR3 is CSARDEQGANTGELFF. The CDR3 region has the DNA TGCAGTGCTAGAGATGAGCAGGGCGCGAACACCGGGGAGCTGTTTTTT.

This clonotype has only a few counts. The chain employs TRBV4-3 and TRBJ2-3; possible D gene TRBD2, 5 bases. The CDR3 has 16 residues. Looked up from germline, CDR1 is LGHNA and CDR2 is YSLEER. Trimming removed 1 base at V and 4 bases at J, with 15 bases between. This CDR3 reads CASSQAERPSADTQYF. The CDR3 DNA is TGCGCCAGCAGCCAAGCAGAGCGGCCCAGCGCAGATACGCAGTATTTT.

This clonotype showed up just a few times. This rearrangement joins TRBV29-1 to TRBJ2-1; weak D call: TRBD2 (6 bases). The germline gives CDR1 SQVTM, CDR2 ANQGSEA. The CDR3 totals 13 residues. Trimming took off 4 bases at V and 2 bases at J, with 9 bases between the two ends. CDR3 in DNA: TGCAGCGTTGTGGGCGGGGCCTACAATGAGCAGTTCTTC. Residues: CSVVGGAYNEQFF.

The rearrangement links TRBV7-9 to TRBJ2-7, with TRBD1 matching 10 bases. The CDR3 loop spans 17 amino acids. Germline V lookup: CDR1 SEHNR, CDR2 FQNEAQ (reference sequence). Trimming took 2 bases from V and 0 from J; bases not matched to a gene: 7. CDR3 protein: CASSLSPGQGISYEQYF. The CDR3 bases are TGTGCCAGCAGCTTATCGCCGGGACAGGGGATCTCCTACGAGCAGTACTTC. The full variable domain, with the rest looked up from reference TRBV7-9 and TRBJ2-7, is DTGVSQNPRHKITKRGQNVTFRCDPISEHNRLYWYRQTLGQGPEFLTYFQNEAQLEKSRLLSDRFSAERPKGSFSTLEIQRTEQGDSAMYLCASSLSPGQGISYEQYFGPGTRLTVT.

In its sample, this clonotype was seen a few times. This chain links TRBV28 with TRBJ1-5, with D unclear. The germline V and J ends were trimmed by 7 bases and 9 bases, with 22 bases remaining between them. Per germline, CDR1 MDHEN and CDR2 SYDVKM. The CDR3 is made up of 15 amino acids. The CDR3, as DNA: TGTGCCAGCATTCGTGAAGGGAATACCGTATGGCCCCAGCATTTT. Its protein product is CASIREGNTVWPQHF.

This clonotype showed up just a few times. V is TRBV7-8 and J is TRBJ2-7, with TRBD1 matching 7 bases. The V and J ends lost 2 bases and 4 bases, in that order; junction bases with no gene match: 8. Germline V gives CDR1 SGHVS, CDR2 FQNEAQ. The CDR3 contains 15 residues. CDR3 loop: CASSLYTGVSYEQYF. For the CDR3, the DNA is TGTGCCAGCAGCTTATATACAGGGGTTTCGTACGAGCAGTACTTC.

This clonotype has just a few counts. The chain recombines TRBV28 with TRBJ2-7, with D possibly matching TRBD2 (6 bases). Trimming left V 6 bases short and J 5 bases short, with 17 bases between. CDR3 length: 14 amino acids. Germline V CDR1 and CDR2: MDHEN, SYDVKM. This CDR3 reads CASRPAGTGDEQYF. The DNA for the CDR3 is TGTGCCAGCAGGCCCGCAGGGACGGGGGACGAGCAGTACTTC.

This clonotype was seen more than once but under ten times. The chain couples TRBV4-1 to TRBJ2-7, with D possibly matching TRBD2 (5 bases). CDR3 length equals 15 residues. Trimming cost V 3 bases and J 5 bases, with 17 bases left between them. Germline V gives CDR1 MGHRA, CDR2 YSYEKL. Written as DNA, the CDR3 is TGCGCCAGCAGCCAGGAACTACGGGCCGGGGACGAGCAGTACTTC. Translated, it gives CASSQELRAGDEQYF.

This clonotype was seen once. This chain connects TRBV29-1 to TRBJ1-1, with 12 bases identical to TRBD1. The germline V gene has CDR1 SQVTM and CDR2 ANQGSEA. Germline trimming cut 3 bases from V and 3 bases from J; bases unmatched to any gene: 5. The CDR3 contains 15 residues. The CDR3 DNA follows: TGCAGCGTTGAGGGACAGGGGGCGAGTTACACTGAAGCTTTCTTT. Residues: CSVEGQGASYTEAFF.